These 2 T cell receptor beta chains share one sample of origin, sequenced in a study of blood T cell repertoires in COVID-19. Method: immunoSEQ multiplex PCR; TCRdb's copy keeps in-frame clones and lacks some. The table has a few hundred thousand clones, 88% seen once; the top ten hold roughly 2%. Sequenced: PBMCs or T cells enriched from blood (not recorded which). The receptors were sampled from a woman aged 60 to 75 in a cohort exposed to, infected with or recovered from COVID-19 (not recorded which).

V and J are TRBV2 and TRBJ2-3; 7 nucleotides align to TRBD1. The CDR3 is 11 residues long. V shed 8 bases, J shed 7 bases, and the junction held 3 bases outside the gene matches. Germline V gives CDR1 SNHLY, CDR2 FYNNEI. The CDR3 loop reads CASDRAYTQYF. The CDR3 bases are TGTGCCAGCGACAGGGCCTATACGCAGTATTTT.

The chain uses TRBV30 and TRBJ1-5, with a tentative D call TRBD1 (5 bases). The CDR3 totals 14 residues. The V end lost 2 bases, the J end lost 4 bases, and 12 bases lay between the germline ends. Germline V gene data show CDR1 as GTSNPN and CDR2 as SVGIG (reference sequence). The CDR3 loop is CAWSPDSPNQPQHF. In nucleotides, the CDR3 is TGTGCCTGGAGTCCTGACAGCCCGAATCAGCCCCAGCATTTT.